This T cell receptor beta chain comes out of a study of blood T cell repertoires in COVID-19. Study-wide background: Acute-phase and convalescent COVID-19 samples originated in the United States, Italy and Spain.

In the study's own analysis: Amplification with reference gene primers provided the estimates of nucleated cell counts. Some clones are missing from TCRdb's copy, which holds only in-frame ones; the method was immunoSEQ multiplex PCR. For V, J and clone size, that table is used; D and trimming come from the DNA. Among 90,000 to 130,000 clones listed, 80% to 90% were seen once. CDR1 is SGDLS, CDR2 YYNGEE, per germline. CDR3 length: 13 residues. V lost 3 bases and J lost 0, with 6 bases in between. The chain is built from TRBV9 and TRBJ1-2, with D perhaps TRBD1 (5 bases). Sequenced: peripheral blood. The sequence was collected from a woman in her fifties or sixties with acute or convalescent COVID-19. CDR3 in amino acids: CASSAGTNYGYTF. The DNA of the CDR3 is TGTGCCAGCAGCGCAGGGACTAACTATGGCTACACCTTC.